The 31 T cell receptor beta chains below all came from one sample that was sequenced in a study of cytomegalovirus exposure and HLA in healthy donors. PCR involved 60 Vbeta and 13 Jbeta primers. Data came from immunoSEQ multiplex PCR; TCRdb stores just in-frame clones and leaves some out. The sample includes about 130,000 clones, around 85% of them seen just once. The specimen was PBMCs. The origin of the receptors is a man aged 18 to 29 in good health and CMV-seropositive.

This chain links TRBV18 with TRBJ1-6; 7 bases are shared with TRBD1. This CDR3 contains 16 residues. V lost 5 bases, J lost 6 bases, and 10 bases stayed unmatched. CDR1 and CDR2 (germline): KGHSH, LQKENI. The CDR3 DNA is TGTGCCAGCTCAGAGGGATTAGGGGGCGGTAATTCACCCCTCCACTTT. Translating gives CASSEGLGGGNSPLHF.

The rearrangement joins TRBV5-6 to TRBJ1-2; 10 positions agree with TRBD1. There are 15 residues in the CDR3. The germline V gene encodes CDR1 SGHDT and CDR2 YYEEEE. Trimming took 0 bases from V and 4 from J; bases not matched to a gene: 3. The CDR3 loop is CASSLGTGGAYGYTF. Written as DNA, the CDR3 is TGTGCCAGCAGCTTGGGGACAGGGGGTGCCTATGGCTACACCTTC. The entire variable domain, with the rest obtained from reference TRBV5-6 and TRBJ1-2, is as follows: DAGVTQSPTHLIKTRGQQVTLRCSPKSGHDTVSWYQQALGQGPQFIFQYYEEEERQRGNFPDRFSGHQFPNYSSELNVNALLLGDSALYLCASSLGTGGAYGYTFGSGTRLTVV.

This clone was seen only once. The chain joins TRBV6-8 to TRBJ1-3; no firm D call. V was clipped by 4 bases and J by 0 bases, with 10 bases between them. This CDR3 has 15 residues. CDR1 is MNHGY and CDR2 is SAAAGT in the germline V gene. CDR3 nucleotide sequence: TGTGCCAGCAGTTTCTTCGGAGTCTCTGGAAACACCATATATTTT. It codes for CASSFFGVSGNTIYF.

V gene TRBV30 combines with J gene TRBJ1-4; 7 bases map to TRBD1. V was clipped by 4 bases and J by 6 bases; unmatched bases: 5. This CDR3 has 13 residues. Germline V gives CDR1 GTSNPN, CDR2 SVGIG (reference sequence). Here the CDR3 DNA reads TGTGCCTGGAAGACAGGGTTACATGAAAAACTGTTTTTT. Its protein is CAWKTGLHEKLFF.

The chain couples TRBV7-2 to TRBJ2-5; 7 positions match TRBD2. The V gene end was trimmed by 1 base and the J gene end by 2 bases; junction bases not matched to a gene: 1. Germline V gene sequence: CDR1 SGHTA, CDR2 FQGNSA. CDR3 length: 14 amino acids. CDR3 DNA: TGTGCCAGCAGCTTAGTCGGGGGGCAAGAGACCCAGTACTTC. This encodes CASSLVGGQETQYF.

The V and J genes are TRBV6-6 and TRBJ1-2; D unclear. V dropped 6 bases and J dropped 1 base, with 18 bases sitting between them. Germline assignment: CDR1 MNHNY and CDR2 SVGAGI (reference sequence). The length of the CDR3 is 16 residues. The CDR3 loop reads CASSPTSYGGNYGYTF. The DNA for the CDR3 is TGTGCCAGCAGCCCGACATCCTACGGTGGTAACTATGGCTACACCTTC.

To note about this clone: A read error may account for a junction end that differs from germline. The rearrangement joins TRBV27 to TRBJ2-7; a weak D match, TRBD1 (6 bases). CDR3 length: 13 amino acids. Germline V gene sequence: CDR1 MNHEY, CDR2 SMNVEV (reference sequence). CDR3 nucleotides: TGTGCCAGCAGTCCTCGGACAGCCTTTGTGTGGAACTTC. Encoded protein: CASSPRTAFVWNF.

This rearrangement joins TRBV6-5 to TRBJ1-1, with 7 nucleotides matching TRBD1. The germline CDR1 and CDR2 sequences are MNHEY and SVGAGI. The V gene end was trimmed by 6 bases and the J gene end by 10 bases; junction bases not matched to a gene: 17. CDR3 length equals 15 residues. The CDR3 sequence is CASSGGRTVSGGAFF. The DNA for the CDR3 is TGTGCCAGCAGCGGAGGGCGGACAGTATCAGGGGGAGCTTTCTTT.

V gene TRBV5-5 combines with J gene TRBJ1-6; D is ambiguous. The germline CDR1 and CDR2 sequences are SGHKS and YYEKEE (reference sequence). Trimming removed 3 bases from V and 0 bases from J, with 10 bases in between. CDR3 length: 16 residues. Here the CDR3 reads CASSYDRSSYNSPLHF. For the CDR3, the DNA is TGTGCCAGCAGCTACGATAGAAGCTCCTATAATTCACCCCTCCACTTT.

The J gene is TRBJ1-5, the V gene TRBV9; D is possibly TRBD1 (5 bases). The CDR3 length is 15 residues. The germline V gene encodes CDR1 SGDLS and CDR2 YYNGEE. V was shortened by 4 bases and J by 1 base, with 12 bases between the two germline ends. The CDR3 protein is CASSLGGGSNQPQHF. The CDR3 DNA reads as TGTGCCAGCAGCTTGGGGGGGGGAAGCAATCAGCCCCAGCATTTT.

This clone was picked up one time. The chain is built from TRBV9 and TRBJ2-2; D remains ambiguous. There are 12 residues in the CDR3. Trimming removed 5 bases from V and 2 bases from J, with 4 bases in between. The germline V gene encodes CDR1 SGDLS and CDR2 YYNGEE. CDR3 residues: CASSLNTGELFF. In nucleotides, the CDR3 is TGTGCCAGCAGTCTAAACACCGGGGAGCTGTTTTTT. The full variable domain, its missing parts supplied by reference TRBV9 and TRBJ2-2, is DSGVTQTPKHLITATGQRVTLRCSPRSGDLSVYWYQQSLDQGLQFLIQYYNGEERAKGNILERFSAQQFPDLHSELNLSSLELGDSALYFCASSLNTGELFFGEGSRLTVL.

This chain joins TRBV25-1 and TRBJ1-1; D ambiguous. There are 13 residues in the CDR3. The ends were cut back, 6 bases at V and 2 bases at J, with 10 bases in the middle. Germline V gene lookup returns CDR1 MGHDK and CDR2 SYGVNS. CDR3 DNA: TGTGCCAGCAGGAGGGAGCTAAACACTGAAGCTTTCTTT. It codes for CASRRELNTEAFF.

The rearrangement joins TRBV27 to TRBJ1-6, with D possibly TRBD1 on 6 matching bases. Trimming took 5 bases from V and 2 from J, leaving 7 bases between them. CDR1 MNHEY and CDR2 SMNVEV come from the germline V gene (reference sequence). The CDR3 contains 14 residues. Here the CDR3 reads CASSRTAYNSPLHF. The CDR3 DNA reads TGTGCCAGCAGTCGGACAGCCTATAATTCACCCCTCCACTTT.

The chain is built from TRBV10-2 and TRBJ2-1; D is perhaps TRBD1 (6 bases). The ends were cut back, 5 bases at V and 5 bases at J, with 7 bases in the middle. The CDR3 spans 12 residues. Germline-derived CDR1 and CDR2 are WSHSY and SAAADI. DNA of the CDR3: TGCGCCAGCAGTCAGGGGCACAATGAGCAGTTCTTC. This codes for CASSQGHNEQFF.

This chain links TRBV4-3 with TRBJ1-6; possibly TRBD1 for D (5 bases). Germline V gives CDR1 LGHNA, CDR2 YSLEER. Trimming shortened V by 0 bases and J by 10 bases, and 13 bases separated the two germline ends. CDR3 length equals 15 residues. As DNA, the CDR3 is TGCGCCAGCAGCCAAGATTCAGGGTTTGGCTCACCCCTCCACTTT. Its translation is CASSQDSGFGSPLHF.

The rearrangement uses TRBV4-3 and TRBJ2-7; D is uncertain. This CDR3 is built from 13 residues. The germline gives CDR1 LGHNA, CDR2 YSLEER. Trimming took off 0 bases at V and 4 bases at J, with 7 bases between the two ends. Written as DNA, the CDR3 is TGCGCCAGCAGCCAAGACCTAATTTACGAGCAGTACTTC. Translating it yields CASSQDLIYEQYF.

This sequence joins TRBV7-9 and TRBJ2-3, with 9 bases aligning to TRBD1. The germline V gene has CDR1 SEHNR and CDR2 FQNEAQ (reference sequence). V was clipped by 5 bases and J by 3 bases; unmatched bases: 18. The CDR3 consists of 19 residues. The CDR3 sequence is CASSATGTGFRGRTDTQYF. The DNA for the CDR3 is TGTGCCAGCAGCGCAACCGGGACAGGGTTCCGTGGGAGGACAGATACGCAGTATTTT.

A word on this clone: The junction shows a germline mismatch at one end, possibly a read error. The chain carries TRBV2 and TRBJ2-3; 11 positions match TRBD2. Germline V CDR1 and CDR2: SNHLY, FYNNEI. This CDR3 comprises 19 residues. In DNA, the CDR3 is TGTGCCGGCAGGGGTGGGGGGACTAGCGGAAGAACTAGCACAGATACGCAGTATTTT. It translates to CAGRGGGTSGRTSTDTQYF.

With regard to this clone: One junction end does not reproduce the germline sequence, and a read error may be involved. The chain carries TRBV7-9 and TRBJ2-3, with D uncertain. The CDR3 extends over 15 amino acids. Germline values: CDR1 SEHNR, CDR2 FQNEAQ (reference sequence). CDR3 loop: CSSSNKQRNGDTQYF. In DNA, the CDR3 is TGTTCCAGCAGTAACAAACAGAGAAACGGAGATACGCAGTATTTT.

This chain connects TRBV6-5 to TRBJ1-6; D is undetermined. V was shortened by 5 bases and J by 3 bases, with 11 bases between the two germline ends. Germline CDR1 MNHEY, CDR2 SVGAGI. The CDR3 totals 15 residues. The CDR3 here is CASSPLMFYNSPLHF. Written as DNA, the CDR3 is TGTGCCAGCAGTCCCCTAATGTTCTATAATTCACCCCTCCACTTT.

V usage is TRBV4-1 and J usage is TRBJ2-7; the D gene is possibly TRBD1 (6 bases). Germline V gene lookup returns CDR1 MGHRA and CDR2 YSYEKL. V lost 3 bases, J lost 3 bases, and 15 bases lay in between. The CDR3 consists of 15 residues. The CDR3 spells CASSQHDDRSYEQYF. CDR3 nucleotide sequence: TGCGCCAGCAGCCAGCATGACGACAGGAGCTACGAGCAGTACTTC.

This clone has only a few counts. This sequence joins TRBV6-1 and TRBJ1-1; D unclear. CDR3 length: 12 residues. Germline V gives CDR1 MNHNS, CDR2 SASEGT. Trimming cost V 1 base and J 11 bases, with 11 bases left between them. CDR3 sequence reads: CASSEGRREAFF. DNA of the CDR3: TGTGCCAGCAGTGAAGGGCGAAGGGAGGCTTTCTTT.

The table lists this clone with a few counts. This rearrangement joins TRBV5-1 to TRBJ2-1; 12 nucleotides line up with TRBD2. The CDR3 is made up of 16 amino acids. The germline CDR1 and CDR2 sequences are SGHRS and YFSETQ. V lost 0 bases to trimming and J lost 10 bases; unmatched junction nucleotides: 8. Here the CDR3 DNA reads TGCGCCAGCAGCTTGGCGGGACTAGCGGGCCCTAGGGAGCAGTTCTTC. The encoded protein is CASSLAGLAGPREQFF. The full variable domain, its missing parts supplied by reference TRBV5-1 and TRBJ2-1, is KAGVTQTPRYLIKTRGQQVTLSCSPISGHRSVSWYQQTPGQGLQFLFEYFSETQRNKGNFPGRFSGRQFSNSRSEMNVSTLELGDSALYLCASSLAGLAGPREQFFGPGTRLTVL.

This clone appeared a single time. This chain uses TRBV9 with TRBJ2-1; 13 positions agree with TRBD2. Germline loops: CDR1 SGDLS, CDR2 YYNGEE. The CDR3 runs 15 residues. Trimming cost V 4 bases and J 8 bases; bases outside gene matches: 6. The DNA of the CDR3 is TGTGCCAGCAGCCCCCGGACTAGCGGGAGCTATGAGCAGTTCTTC. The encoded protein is CASSPRTSGSYEQFF.

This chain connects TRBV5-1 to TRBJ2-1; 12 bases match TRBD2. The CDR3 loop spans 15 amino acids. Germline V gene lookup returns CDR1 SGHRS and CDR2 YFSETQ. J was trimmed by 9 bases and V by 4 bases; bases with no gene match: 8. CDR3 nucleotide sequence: TGCGCCAGCAGCATCCGACTAGCGGGAGACGGTGAGCAGTTCTTC. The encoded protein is CASSIRLAGDGEQFF.

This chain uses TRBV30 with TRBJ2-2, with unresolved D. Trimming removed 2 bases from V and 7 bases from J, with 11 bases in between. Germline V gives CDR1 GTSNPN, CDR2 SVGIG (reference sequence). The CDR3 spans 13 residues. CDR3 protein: CAWSSTANGELFF. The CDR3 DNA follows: TGTGCCTGGAGTTCAACAGCCAACGGGGAGCTGTTTTTT.

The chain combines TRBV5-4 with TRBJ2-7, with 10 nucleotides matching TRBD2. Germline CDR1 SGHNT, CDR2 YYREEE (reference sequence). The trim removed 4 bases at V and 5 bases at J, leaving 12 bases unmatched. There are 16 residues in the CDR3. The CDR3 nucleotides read TGTGCCAGCAGCCGCAGAAAAGGAGCGGGAGGGGACGAGCAGTACTTC. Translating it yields CASSRRKGAGGDEQYF.

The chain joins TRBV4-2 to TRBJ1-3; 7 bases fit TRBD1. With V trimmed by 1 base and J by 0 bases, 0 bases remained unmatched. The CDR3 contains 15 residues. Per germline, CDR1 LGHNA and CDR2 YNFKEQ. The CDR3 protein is CASSQGQGSGNTIYF. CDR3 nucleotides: TGTGCCAGCAGCCAAGGACAGGGCTCTGGAAACACCATATATTTT.

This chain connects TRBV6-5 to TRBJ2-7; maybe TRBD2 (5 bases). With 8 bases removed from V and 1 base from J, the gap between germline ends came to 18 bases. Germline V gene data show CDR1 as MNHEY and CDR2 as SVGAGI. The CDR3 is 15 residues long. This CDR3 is CASVPPNGLSYEQYF. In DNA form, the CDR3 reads TGTGCCAGCGTTCCCCCAAACGGACTGTCCTACGAGCAGTACTTC.

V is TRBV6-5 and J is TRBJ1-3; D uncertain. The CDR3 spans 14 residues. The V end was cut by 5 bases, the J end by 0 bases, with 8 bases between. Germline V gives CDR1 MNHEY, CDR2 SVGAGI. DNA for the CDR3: TGTGCCAGCAGTAAGCAAGCCTCTGGAAACACCATATATTTT. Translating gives CASSKQASGNTIYF.

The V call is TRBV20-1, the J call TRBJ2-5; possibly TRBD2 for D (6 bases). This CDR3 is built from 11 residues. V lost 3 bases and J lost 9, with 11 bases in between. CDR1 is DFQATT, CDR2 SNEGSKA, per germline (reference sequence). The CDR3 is CSASNRGAQYF. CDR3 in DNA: TGCAGTGCTAGTAATCGCGGGGCCCAGTACTTC.